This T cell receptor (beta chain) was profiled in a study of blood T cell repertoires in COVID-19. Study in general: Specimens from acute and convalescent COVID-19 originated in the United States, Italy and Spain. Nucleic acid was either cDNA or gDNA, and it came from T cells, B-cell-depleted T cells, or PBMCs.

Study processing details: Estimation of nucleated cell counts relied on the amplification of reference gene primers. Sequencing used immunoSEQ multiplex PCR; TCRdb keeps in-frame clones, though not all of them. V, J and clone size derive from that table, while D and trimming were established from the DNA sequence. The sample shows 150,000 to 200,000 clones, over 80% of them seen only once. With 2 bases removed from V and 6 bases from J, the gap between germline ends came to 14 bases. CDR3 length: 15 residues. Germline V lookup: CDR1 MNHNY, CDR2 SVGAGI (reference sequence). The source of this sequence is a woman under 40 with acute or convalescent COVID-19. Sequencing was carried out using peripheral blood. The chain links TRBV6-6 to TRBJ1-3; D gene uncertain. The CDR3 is CASSYKDQVTNTIYF. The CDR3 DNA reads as TGTGCCAGCAGTTACAAAGACCAGGTTACAAACACCATATATTTT.